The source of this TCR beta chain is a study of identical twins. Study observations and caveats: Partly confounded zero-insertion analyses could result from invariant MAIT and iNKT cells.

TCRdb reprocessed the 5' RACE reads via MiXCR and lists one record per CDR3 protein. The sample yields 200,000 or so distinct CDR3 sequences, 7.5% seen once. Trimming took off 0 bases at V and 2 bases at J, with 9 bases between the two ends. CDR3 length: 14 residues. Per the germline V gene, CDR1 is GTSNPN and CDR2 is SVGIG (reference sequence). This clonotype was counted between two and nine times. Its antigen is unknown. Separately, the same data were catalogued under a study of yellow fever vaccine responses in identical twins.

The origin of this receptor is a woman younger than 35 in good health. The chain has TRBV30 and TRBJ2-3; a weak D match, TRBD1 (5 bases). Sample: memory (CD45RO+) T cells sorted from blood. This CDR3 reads CAWSVGDPTDTQYF. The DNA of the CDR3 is TGTGCCTGGAGTGTAGGGGATCCCACAGATACGCAGTATTTT.